Listed below are T cell receptor beta chains from one sample, sequenced in a study of T cell responses to AZD1222 COVID-19 vaccine. This table comes from immunoSEQ multiplex PCR, and its TCRdb copy is limited to in-frame clones, with some not included. The sample lists tens of thousands of clones, about 82% occurring once. This specimen consisted of peripheral blood, obtained on day 0 of AZD1222 vaccination. These receptors all stem from an adult in good health. CDR3s include the opening cysteine and the closing phenylalanine or tryptophan. D genes are given only for firm matches. A row's size may be missing; if present it is once, few, many or a size class.

d_gene,v_gene,j_gene,abundance,CDR3nt,CDR3aa
-,TRBV18,TRBJ2-2,-,TGTGCCAGCTCACCATTGGCCGCGTGGACCGGGGAGCTGTTTTTT,CASSPLAAWTGELFF
-,TRBV11-2,TRBJ2-1,-,TGTGCCAGCAGCTTAAATTCGAATGAGCAGTTCTTC,CASSLNSNEQFF
-,TRBV7-9,TRBJ2-7,-,TGTGCCAGCAGCTTAGCAGGGCACGAGCAGTACTTC,CASSLAGHEQYF
TRBD1,TRBV30,TRBJ1-2,-,TGTGCCTGGAGTGTAGGGACAGGGGTCGGGTATGGCTACACCTTC,CAWSVGTGVGYGYTF
-,TRBV18,TRBJ1-1,-,TGTGCCAGCTCACCACCGGGACTGATGAACACTGAAGCTTTCTTT,CASSPPGLMNTEAFF
TRBD2,TRBV28,TRBJ2-1,once,TGTGCCAGCAGTATCTTAGCGGGAGGGCCTTTGGAGCAGTTCTTC,CASSILAGGPLEQFF
-,TRBV5-4,TRBJ1-3,-,TGTGCCAGCAACCAACAGGGACCTGGAAACACCATATATTTT,CASNQQGPGNTIYF
-,TRBV12-3/TRBV12-4,TRBJ1-2,-,TGTGCCAGCAGTTTAAGGGAGTATGGCTACACCTTC,CASSLREYGYTF
-,TRBV18,TRBJ1-4,-,TGTGCCAGCTCACCGGGGGCGACTAATGAAAAACTGTTTTTT,CASSPGATNEKLFF
-,TRBV5-1,TRBJ2-1,-,TGCGCCAGCAGCTTGAAAGCCGACAATGAGCAGTTCTTC,CASSLKADNEQFF
-,TRBV9,TRBJ1-5,-,TGTGCCAGCAGCGGGGGGGACATAGGACAGCCCCAGCATTTT,CASSGGDIGQPQHF
-,TRBV28,TRBJ1-1,once,TGTGCCAGCAGTTCCGGACGGATAACTTTGAACACTGAAGCTTTCTTT,CASSSGRITLNTEAFF
-,TRBV10-3,TRBJ1-5,-,TGTGCCATCAGTGAGTCGACAACTAGCAATCAGCCCCAGCATTTT,CAISESTTSNQPQHF
TRBD2,TRBV7-9,TRBJ2-5,-,TGTGCCAGCAGCTTATTTAGCGGGATCGGAGAGACCCAGTACTTC,CASSLFSGIGETQYF
TRBD2,TRBV28,TRBJ2-7,-,TGTGCCAGCAGTCTACCCGCCGGACTAGAATCCTACGAGCAGTACTTC,CASSLPAGLESYEQYF
TRBD1,TRBV24-1,TRBJ1-5,few,TGTGCCACCAGTTCGACAGGGTTTGAGCAGCCCCAGCATTTT,CATSSTGFEQPQHF
-,TRBV5-6,TRBJ1-4,-,TGTGCCAGCAGCTTGGAGGGACATGATGAAAAACTGTTTTTT,CASSLEGHDEKLFF
-,TRBV28,TRBJ1-2,once,TGTGCCAGCAGTTTACTAGTGGGGACCAACTATGGCTACACCTTC,CASSLLVGTNYGYTF
TRBD1,TRBV7-8,TRBJ1-4,-,TGTGCCAGCAGCTTTTCCGGGACAGGACCCCCTGAGGAAAAACTGTTTTTT,CASSFSGTGPPEEKLFF
-,TRBV4-2,TRBJ1-1,-,TGTGCCAGCAGCCAAATGAACACTGAAGCTTTCTTT,CASSQMNTEAFF
-,TRBV2,TRBJ2-2,-,TGTGCCAGCAGTAGACAGCTAGCAAACACCGGGGAGCTGTTTTTT,CASSRQLANTGELFF
-,TRBV20-1,TRBJ2-1,-,TGCAGTGCTAGTAGGGGGGGAGGTGAGGGTAATGAGCAGTTCTTC,CSASRGGGEGNEQFF
-,TRBV9,TRBJ1-5,-,TGTGCCAGCAGCGTAGATCGGCGAGGGCCCCAGCATTTT,CASSVDRRGPQHF
TRBD1,TRBV3-1/TRBV3-2,TRBJ1-2,-,TGTGCCAGCAGCTACTATGACAGGGTGAATGAGGGCTACACCTTC,CASSYYDRVNEGYTF
-,TRBV6-5,TRBJ2-1,-,TGTGCCAGCAGTTACGGTTCCAATGAGCAGTTCTTC,CASSYGSNEQFF
TRBD1,TRBV5-8,TRBJ1-6,-,TGTGCCAGCAGCTCCGGGACAGGGTATAATTCACCCCTCCACTTT,CASSSGTGYNSPLHF
TRBD2,TRBV27,TRBJ2-7,-,TGTGCCAGCAGTCCTAGCGGCGCATCCTACGAGCAGTACTTC,CASSPSGASYEQYF
-,TRBV6-5,TRBJ2-7,-,TGTGCCAGCGGGCGGACACTCTACGAGCAGTACTTC,CASGRTLYEQYF
-,TRBV21-1,TRBJ2-7,-,TGTGCCAGCAGCCCAACAGGGCGGCCCTCCTACGAGCAGTACTTC,CASSPTGRPSYEQYF
TRBD1,TRBV15,TRBJ1-5,-,TGTGCCACCAGCAGAGGAGGCACAGGGGGCGATCAGCCCCAGCATTTT,CATSRGGTGGDQPQHF
-,TRBV11-3,TRBJ2-5,-,TGTGCCAGCAGCCCGAATTGGGGGGCCGCGGAGACCCAGTACTTC,CASSPNWGAAETQYF
-,TRBV20-1,TRBJ1-5,-,TGCAGTGCTAGTATACCCCCCGTGGGGTTTAGCAATCAGCCCCAGCATTTT,CSASIPPVGFSNQPQHF
-,TRBV10-2,TRBJ2-3,-,TGCGCCAGCGGACGGACAGAAGCACGGGGTACGCAGTATTTT,CASGRTEARGTQYF
TRBD2,TRBV10-3,TRBJ2-3,-,TGTGCCATCAGTGCCCACGGACTAGCGGGAGTTCCAGATACGCAGTATTTT,CAISAHGLAGVPDTQYF
-,TRBV9,TRBJ1-3,-,TGTGCCAGCAGCCCTCCACTGACCTCTGGAAACACCATATATTTT,CASSPPLTSGNTIYF
-,TRBV9,TRBJ2-2,-,TGTGCCAGCAAGCCCTTTCTAAACACCGGGGAGCTGTTTTTT,CASKPFLNTGELFF
-,TRBV28,TRBJ2-5,-,TGTGCCAGCAGTGACAGACCGTCAGAGACCCAGTACTTC,CASSDRPSETQYF